These 23 T cell receptor beta chains share one sample of origin, sequenced in a study of blood T cell repertoires in COVID-19. The method was immunoSEQ multiplex PCR; TCRdb's version includes in-frame clones alone and lacks a portion of them. Among 270,000 or so clones listed, under 90% were seen once. The sequenced material came from peripheral blood. These receptors were collected from a human donor in a cohort sampled during active COVID-19.

This clone was counted between two and nine times. The V call is TRBV9, the J call TRBJ1-6, with D maybe TRBD1 (6 bases). This CDR3 has 16 residues. Germline CDR1 SGDLS, CDR2 YYNGEE. Trimming left V 4 bases short and J 0 bases short, with 11 bases between. CDR3 coding DNA: TGTGCCAGCAGCTCCAGAGGGGGCTCCTATAATTCACCCCTCCACTTT. Translated: CASSSRGGSYNSPLHF.

The V gene is TRBV15, the J gene TRBJ2-3; weak D call: TRBD1 (5 bases). Germline assignment: CDR1 LNHNV and CDR2 YYDKDF (reference sequence). The CDR3 totals 16 residues. Trimming removed 0 bases at V and 2 bases at J, with 12 bases between. For the CDR3, the DNA is TGTGCCACCAGCAGAGATAGGGGAACCAACACAGATACGCAGTATTTT. Translated: CATSRDRGTNTDTQYF.

The chain carries TRBV5-1 and TRBJ1-2; D unclear. Trimming removed 4 bases at V and 4 bases at J, with 17 bases between. The V gene's germline CDR1 is SGHRS and CDR2 YFSETQ. This CDR3 has 15 residues. CDR3 in amino acids: CASSPREGIGYGYTF. Written as DNA, the CDR3 is TGCGCCAGCAGCCCACGAGAGGGCATAGGCTATGGCTACACCTTC. The whole variable domain, filled in from reference TRBV5-1 and TRBJ1-2, reads KAGVTQTPRYLIKTRGQQVTLSCSPISGHRSVSWYQQTPGQGLQFLFEYFSETQRNKGNFPGRFSGRQFSNSRSEMNVSTLELGDSALYLCASSPREGIGYGYTFGSGTRLTVV.

The gene calls are TRBV9 and TRBJ1-2; 10 bases line up with TRBD1. The CDR3 spans 15 residues. With V trimmed by 0 bases and J by 10 bases, 9 bases remained unmatched. From germline, CDR1 is SGDLS and CDR2 YYNGEE. CDR3 nucleotides: TGTGCCAGCAGCGTAGGACCATCGGACAGGGGGGACTACACCTTC. This translates into CASSVGPSDRGDYTF. The full variable domain, rest sourced from reference TRBV9 and TRBJ1-2, is DSGVTQTPKHLITATGQRVTLRCSPRSGDLSVYWYQQSLDQGLQFLIQYYNGEERAKGNILERFSAQQFPDLHSELNLSSLELGDSALYFCASSVGPSDRGDYTFGSGTRLTVV.

The chain employs TRBV6-5 and TRBJ1-6; maybe TRBD1 (5 bases). CDR1 and CDR2 (germline): MNHEY, SVGAGI. V lost 6 bases, J lost 2 bases, and 11 bases lay in between. This CDR3 contains 15 residues. The CDR3 DNA follows: TGTGCCAGCAGCAGTACGGGGGCCTATAATTCACCCCTCCACTTT. Protein sequence: CASSSTGAYNSPLHF.

The rearrangement links TRBV6-5 to TRBJ2-1; TRBD2 agrees at 7 bases. The V segment lost 4 bases and the J segment 4 bases; nucleotides outside the gene matches: 4. Germline CDR1 reads MNHEY; CDR2 reads SVGAGI. This CDR3 is 14 amino acids long. The CDR3 sequence is CASSWLAEYNEQFF. Here the CDR3 DNA reads TGTGCCAGCAGTTGGCTAGCGGAGTACAATGAGCAGTTCTTC.

This sequence joins TRBV27 and TRBJ1-3; D unclear. CDR3 size: 15 residues. CDR1 is MNHEY and CDR2 is SMNVEV in the germline V gene (reference sequence). V was trimmed by 0 bases and J by 4 bases, leaving 10 bases between them. In DNA, the CDR3 is TGTGCCAGCAGTTTATCGGGCGGGCTGGGAAACACCATATATTTT. Amino acid sequence: CASSLSGGLGNTIYF.

The chain links TRBV18 to TRBJ2-2; 10 positions agree with TRBD1. Germline V gene sequence: CDR1 KGHSH, CDR2 LQKENI. Losses at the gene ends were 4 bases for V and 4 bases for J; bases not matched to a gene: 9. This CDR3 spans 17 amino acids. The CDR3 here is CASSQMTGGVGTGELFF. The CDR3 DNA sequence: TGTGCCAGCTCACAGATGACAGGGGGCGTTGGCACCGGGGAGCTGTTTTTT.

V usage is TRBV6-4 and J usage is TRBJ1-3, with 7 bases that match TRBD1. The length of the CDR3 is 17 residues. The J segment lost 4 bases and the V segment lost 8 bases, leaving 17 bases of the junction unmatched. CDR1 MRHNA and CDR2 SNTAGT come from the germline V gene. In nucleotides, the CDR3 is TGTGCCAGCCCAGCCCACAGGGGCCGCCTTAAAGGAAACACCATATATTTT. It translates to CASPAHRGRLKGNTIYF.

J is TRBJ2-5 and V is TRBV5-1; 12 bases align to TRBD2. CDR3 length: 17 residues. Germline V CDR1 and CDR2: SGHRS, YFSETQ. The V and J ends lost 0 bases and 4 bases, in that order; junction bases with no gene match: 7. This chain's CDR3 is CASSLGRLAGVAETQYF. The CDR3 nucleotides are TGCGCCAGCAGCTTGGGGAGACTAGCGGGAGTGGCAGAGACCCAGTACTTC.

V usage is TRBV19 and J usage is TRBJ2-7; TRBD1 agrees at 7 bases. Germline V CDR1 and CDR2: LNHDA, SQIVND (reference sequence). This CDR3 is built from 16 residues. The V and J ends lost 5 bases and 3 bases, in that order; junction bases with no gene match: 13. The CDR3 nucleotides read TGTGCCAGTAGTCGCCAAGGACAGGTTAGGAACTACGAGCAGTACTTC. It is translated as CASSRQGQVRNYEQYF.

The rearrangement joins TRBV11-2 to TRBJ2-7; tentative D call: TRBD1 (5 bases). Trimming took off 5 bases at V and 4 bases at J, with 18 bases between the two ends. The germline CDR1 and CDR2 sequences are SGHAT and FQNNGV. The CDR3 contains 15 residues. The chain's CDR3 is CASSTESLGAYEQYF. CDR3 coding DNA: TGTGCCAGCAGCACTGAGTCTTTAGGGGCTTACGAGCAGTACTTC. Looking up the rest from reference TRBV11-2 and TRBJ2-7 gives the full variable domain: EAGVAQSPRYKIIEKRQSVAFWCNPISGHATLYWYQQILGQGPKLLIQFQNNGVVDDSQLPKDRFSAERLKGVDSTLKIQPAKLEDSAVYLCASSTESLGAYEQYFGPGTRLTVT.

V usage is TRBV10-3 and J usage is TRBJ1-2; 11 nucleotides match TRBD1. The V gene end was trimmed by 6 bases and the J gene end by 8 bases; junction bases not matched to a gene: 11. CDR3 size: 15 residues. Germline lookup yields CDR1 ENHRY and CDR2 SYGVKD. CDR3 coding DNA: TGTGCCATCAGCGCGCAGACCGGGACAGGGGGAGGCTACACCTTC. Protein product: CAISAQTGTGGGYTF.

The chain has TRBV5-5 and TRBJ2-2; 8 bases are shared with TRBD1. CDR3 length: 17 residues. With 1 base clipped from V and 1 base from J, the junction kept 6 bases outside the gene matches. Germline V gene lookup returns CDR1 SGHKS and CDR2 YYEKEE (reference sequence). The CDR3 nucleotides are TGTGCCAGCAGCTTGTTTGGGGGGACAGGGAACACCGGGGAGCTGTTTTTT. This codes for CASSLFGGTGNTGELFF.

J is TRBJ2-7 and V is TRBV6-2 or TRBV6-3; D is unclear. This CDR3 spans 13 amino acids. With 3 bases removed from V and 6 bases from J, the gap between germline ends came to 12 bases. CDR1 and CDR2 (germline): MNHEY, SVGEGT. In DNA, the CDR3 is TGTGCCAGCAGTTATCCTCCCCCCGGCGAGCAGTACTTC. Protein sequence: CASSYPPPGEQYF.

The CDR3 loop is CASRVQGGPYEQYF. In DNA, the CDR3 is TGTGCCAGCAGGGTACAGGGGGGACCCTACGAGCAGTACTTC. The gene calls are TRBV7-2 and TRBJ2-7, with 8 bases identical to TRBD1. The CDR3 length is 14 residues. Germline V gene data show CDR1 as SGHTA and CDR2 as FQGNSA. Trimming cost V 6 bases and J 2 bases; bases outside gene matches: 6.

The chain joins TRBV27 to TRBJ1-2; D might be TRBD1 (6 bases). Trimming shortened V by 4 bases and J by 5 bases, and 14 bases separated the two germline ends. This CDR3 has 14 residues. CDR1 MNHEY and CDR2 SMNVEV come from the germline V gene (reference sequence). CDR3 protein: CASSSGGGQYGYTF. The CDR3 coding sequence is TGTGCCAGCAGTTCTGGGGGCGGTCAATATGGCTACACCTTC.

In its sample, this clone was seen a few times. This sequence joins TRBV9 and TRBJ2-5; D may be TRBD1 (5 bases). From germline, CDR1 is SGDLS and CDR2 YYNGEE. The CDR3 is made up of 14 amino acids. The V end lost 0 bases, the J end lost 5 bases, and 11 bases lay between the germline ends. The CDR3 region has the DNA TGTGCCAGCAGCGTAGGGGGCGGTTTCGAGACCCAGTACTTC. This encodes CASSVGGGFETQYF. The complete variable domain, with remaining parts taken from reference TRBV9 and TRBJ2-5, reads DSGVTQTPKHLITATGQRVTLRCSPRSGDLSVYWYQQSLDQGLQFLIQYYNGEERAKGNILERFSAQQFPDLHSELNLSSLELGDSALYFCASSVGGGFETQYFGPGTRLLVL.

The chain joins TRBV28 to TRBJ1-1; D gene unclear. Germline CDR1 and CDR2: MDHEN and SYDVKM. The CDR3 sequence is 12 residues long. Trimming pared 6 bases from V and 7 bases from J, leaving 12 bases between. The CDR3, as DNA: TGTGCCAGCAGGACTACTAAGGTTGAAGCTTTCTTT. It specifies CASRTTKVEAFF.

This clone was detected only once. The CDR3 region is CASSKPGQGAQGSTDTQYF. In DNA form, the CDR3 reads TGTGCCAGTAGCAAACCGGGACAGGGGGCGCAGGGTTCGACAGATACGCAGTATTTT. The chain is built from TRBV19 and TRBJ2-3, with 12 bases aligning to TRBD1. The CDR3 loop spans 19 amino acids. Germline CDR1 LNHDA, CDR2 SQIVND (reference sequence). V was clipped by 6 bases and J by 3 bases; unmatched bases: 16.

The genes are TRBV5-4 and TRBJ2-7; 10 bases are a match to TRBD2. The CDR3 contains 13 residues. Losses at the gene ends were 2 bases for V and 7 bases for J; bases not matched to a gene: 3. CDR1 and CDR2 from the germline V gene are SGHNT and YYREEE (reference sequence). CDR3 nucleotides: TGTGCCAGCAGCTTCAGCGGGAGGGTTGAGCAGTACTTC. Residues: CASSFSGRVEQYF. Full variable domain (outside the CDR3, taken from reference TRBV5-4 and TRBJ2-7): ETGVTQSPTHLIKTRGQQVTLRCSSQSGHNTVSWYQQALGQGPQFIFQYYREEENGRGNFPPRFSGLQFPNYSSELNVNALELDDSALYLCASSFSGRVEQYFGPGTRLTVT.

This clone came up a few times. The chain carries TRBV5-8 and TRBJ1-2, with D possibly being TRBD1 (6 bases). Germline CDR1 SGHTS, CDR2 YDEGEE. There are 15 residues in the CDR3. V dropped 0 bases and J dropped 8 bases, with 17 bases sitting between them. The CDR3 loop reads CASSLARAGAKGYTF. Here the CDR3 DNA reads TGTGCCAGCAGCTTGGCCCGAGCGGGGGCGAAAGGCTACACCTTC.

The genes are TRBV6-5 and TRBJ2-3; tentatively, D is TRBD2 (7 bases). The length of the CDR3 is 15 residues. Germline V gene lookup returns CDR1 MNHEY and CDR2 SVGAGI. With 5 bases removed from V and 0 bases from J, the gap between germline ends came to 12 bases. CDR3 nucleotides: TGTGCCAGCAGTCGGGGGCGGGGGAGCACAGATACGCAGTATTTT. It yields the protein CASSRGRGSTDTQYF.